This TCR beta chain was identified in a study of OX40 agonist ivuxolimab in advanced cancers. Libraries were prepared by immunoSEQ multiplex PCR; TCRdb keeps only in-frame clonotypes and omits some of them. The data show roughly 25,000 clones, about 86% seen once. The CDR3 has 14 residues. Germline V gene data show CDR1 as GTSNPN and CDR2 as SVGIG (reference sequence). V lost 2 bases and J lost 2, with 13 bases in between. Autoimmune disease history or systemic immunosuppression excluded patients. The TCR sequence derives from an adult with an advanced solid tumor such as melanoma, head and neck, liver or kidney cancer. The chain links TRBV30 to TRBJ2-7, with TRBD2 as a possible D gene (6 bases). The sequences come from CD4+ or CD8+ T cells sorted from blood, collected in a trial of the OX40 agonist ivuxolimab. Here the CDR3 reads CAWSSGTGAYEQYF. In nucleotides, the CDR3 is TGTGCCTGGAGTTCCGGGACTGGCGCCTACGAGCAGTACTTC.